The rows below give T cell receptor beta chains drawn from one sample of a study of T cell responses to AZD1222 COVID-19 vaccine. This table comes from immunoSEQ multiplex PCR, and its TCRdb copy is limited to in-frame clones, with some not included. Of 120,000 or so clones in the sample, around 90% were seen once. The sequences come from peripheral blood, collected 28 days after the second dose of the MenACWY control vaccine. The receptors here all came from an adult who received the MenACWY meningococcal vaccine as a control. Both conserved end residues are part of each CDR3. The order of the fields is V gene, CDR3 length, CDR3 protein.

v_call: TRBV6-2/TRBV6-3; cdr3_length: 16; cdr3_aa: CASSYGAVWDTGELFF
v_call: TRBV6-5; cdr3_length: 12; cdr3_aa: CASSYRGYEQFF
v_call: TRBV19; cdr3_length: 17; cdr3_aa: CASSKEWGQGGNQPQHF
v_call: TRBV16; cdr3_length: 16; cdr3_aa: CASSQWPMSSYNEQFF
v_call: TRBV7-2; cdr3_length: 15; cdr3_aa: CASSFPLGQGHEQYF
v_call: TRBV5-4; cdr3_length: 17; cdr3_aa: CASSLEGRTVYTDTQYF
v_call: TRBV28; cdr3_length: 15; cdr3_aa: CASRDPGGSEGELFF
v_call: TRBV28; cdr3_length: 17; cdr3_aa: CASSLSRWGESNYGYTF
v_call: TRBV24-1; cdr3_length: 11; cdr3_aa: CATSVQGQQFF
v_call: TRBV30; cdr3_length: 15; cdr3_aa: CAWSEDGASYNEQFF
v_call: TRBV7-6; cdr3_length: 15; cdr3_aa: CASTEKNRFPYEQYF
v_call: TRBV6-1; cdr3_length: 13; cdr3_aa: CASSEQLSYEQYF
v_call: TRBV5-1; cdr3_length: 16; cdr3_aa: CASSLGVSGSGNTIYF
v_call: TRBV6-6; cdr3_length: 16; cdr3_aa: CASSYGTGYDTGELFF
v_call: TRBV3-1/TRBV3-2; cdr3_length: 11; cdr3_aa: CASTDGGGYTF
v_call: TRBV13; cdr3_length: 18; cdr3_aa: CASSPIKSGPMSTDTQYF
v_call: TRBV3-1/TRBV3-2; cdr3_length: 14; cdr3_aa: CASSQGTSDYEQYF
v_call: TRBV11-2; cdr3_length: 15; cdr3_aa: CASSLERGVDQPQHF
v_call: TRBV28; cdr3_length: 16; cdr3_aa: CASSPPFHAGNQPQHF
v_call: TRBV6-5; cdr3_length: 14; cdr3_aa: CASSAGPLNSPLHF
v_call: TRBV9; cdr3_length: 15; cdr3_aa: CASSVGVSDNQPQHF
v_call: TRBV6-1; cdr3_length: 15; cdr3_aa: CASSEAQGTYTEAFF
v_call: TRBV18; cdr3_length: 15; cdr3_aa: CASSLSFNSGNTIYF
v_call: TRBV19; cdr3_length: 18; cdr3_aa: CASSIKYGSFSGANVLTF
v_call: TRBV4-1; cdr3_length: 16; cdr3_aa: CASSQVGVSQGSPLHF
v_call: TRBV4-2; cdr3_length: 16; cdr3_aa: CASSGSGGSYNSPLHF
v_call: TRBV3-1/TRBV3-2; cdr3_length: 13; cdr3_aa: CASSRQNTGELFF
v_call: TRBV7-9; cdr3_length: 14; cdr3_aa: CASSPRDRGETQYF